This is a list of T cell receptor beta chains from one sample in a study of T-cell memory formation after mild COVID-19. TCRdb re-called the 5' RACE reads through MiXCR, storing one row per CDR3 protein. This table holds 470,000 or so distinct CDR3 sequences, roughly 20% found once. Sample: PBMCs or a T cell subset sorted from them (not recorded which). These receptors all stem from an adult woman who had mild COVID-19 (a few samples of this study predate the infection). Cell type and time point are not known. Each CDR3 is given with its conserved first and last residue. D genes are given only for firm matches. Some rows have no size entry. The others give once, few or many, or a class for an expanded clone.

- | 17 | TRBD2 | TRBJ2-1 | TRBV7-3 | CASSLTPIAGGYNEQFF | TGTGCCAGCAGCTTAACGCCCATAGCGGGGGGTTACAATGAGCAGTTCTTC
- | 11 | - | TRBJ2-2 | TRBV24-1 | CATRAAGELFF | TGTGCCACCCGCGCGGCCGGGGAGCTGTTTTTT
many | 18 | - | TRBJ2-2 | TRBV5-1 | CASSLEAGWGSNTGELFF | TGCGCCAGCAGCTTGGAGGCCGGCTGGGGGTCGAACACCGGGGAGCTGTTTTTT
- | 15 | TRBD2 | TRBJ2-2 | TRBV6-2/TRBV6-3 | CASGSSGRIPGELFF | TGTGCCAGCGGCTCTAGCGGGAGAATACCCGGGGAGCTGTTTTTT
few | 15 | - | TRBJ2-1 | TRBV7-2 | CASSFRDPGASGQFF | TGTGCCAGCAGCTTCCGGGACCCGGGGGCGAGTGGGCAGTTCTTC
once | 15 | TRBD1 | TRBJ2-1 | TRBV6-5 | CASSYPGTGGGEQFF | TGTGCCAGCAGTTACCCCGGGACAGGGGGAGGTGAGCAGTTCTTC
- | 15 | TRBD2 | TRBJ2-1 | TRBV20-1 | CSALKGLAGAYEQFF | TGCAGTGCTCTCAAGGGACTAGCGGGAGCGTATGAGCAGTTCTTC
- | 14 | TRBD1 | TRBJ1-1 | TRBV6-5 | CASRSTGKNTEAFF | TGTGCCAGCAGATCGACAGGGAAGAACACTGAAGCTTTCTTT
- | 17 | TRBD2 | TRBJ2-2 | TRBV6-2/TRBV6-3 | CASSSRLAGNYTGELFF | TGTGCCAGCAGTTCAAGACTAGCGGGAAACTACACCGGGGAGCTGTTTTTT
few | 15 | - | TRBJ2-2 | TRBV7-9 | CASSAALQDTGELFF | TGTGCCAGCAGCGCCGCCCTACAAGACACCGGGGAGCTGTTTTTT
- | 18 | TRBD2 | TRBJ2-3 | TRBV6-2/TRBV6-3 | CASSRDTLAGGSTDTQYF | TGTGCCAGCAGTCGAGACACTTTAGCGGGAGGGAGCACAGATACGCAGTATTTT
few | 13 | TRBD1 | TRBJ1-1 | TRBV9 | CASSPGQVSEAFF | TGTGCCAGCAGCCCGGGACAGGTTTCGGAAGCTTTCTTT
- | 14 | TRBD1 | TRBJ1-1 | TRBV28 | CASSSGGMNTEAFF | TGTGCCAGCAGTTCAGGGGGCATGAACACTGAAGCTTTCTTT
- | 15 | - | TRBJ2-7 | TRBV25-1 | CASSGKQGLRGEQYF | TGTGCCAGCAGTGGAAAGCAAGGACTCCGGGGCGAGCAGTACTTC
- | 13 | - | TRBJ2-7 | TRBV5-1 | CASSLARANEQYF | TGCGCCAGCAGCTTGGCCAGGGCGAACGAGCAGTACTTC
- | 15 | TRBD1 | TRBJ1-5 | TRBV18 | CASSLWTGVNQPQHF | TGTGCCAGCTCACTGTGGACAGGGGTCAATCAGCCCCAGCATTTT
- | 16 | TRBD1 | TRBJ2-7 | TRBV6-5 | CASSYAGQGAQYEQYF | TGTGCCAGCAGTTACGCCGGACAGGGGGCTCAATACGAGCAGTACTTC
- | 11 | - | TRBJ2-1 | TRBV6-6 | CASSYEHEQFF | TGTGCCAGCAGTTACGAGCATGAGCAGTTCTTC
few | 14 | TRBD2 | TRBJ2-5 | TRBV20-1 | CSARRLAGGKTQYF | TGCAGTGCTAGGCGACTAGCGGGGGGAAAGACCCAGTACTTC
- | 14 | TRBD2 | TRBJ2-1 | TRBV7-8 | CASSLAPQYGGEFF | TGTGCCAGCAGCTTAGCGCCCCAGTATGGGGGGGAGTTCTTC
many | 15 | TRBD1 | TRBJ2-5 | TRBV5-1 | CASSARQGARETQYF | TGCGCCAGCAGCGCAAGACAGGGGGCGAGGGAGACCCAGTACTTC
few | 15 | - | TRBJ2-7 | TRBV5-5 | CASSPGRESPYEQYF | TGTGCCAGCAGCCCAGGCAGGGAATCGCCCTACGAGCAGTACTTC
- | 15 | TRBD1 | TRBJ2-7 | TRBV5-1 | CASSSTGTGYYEQYF | TGCGCCAGCAGCTCCACCGGGACAGGGTATTACGAGCAGTACTTC
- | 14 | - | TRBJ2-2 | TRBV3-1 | CASRLQSNTGELFF | TGTGCCAGCAGGTTACAGTCGAACACCGGGGAGCTGTTTTTT
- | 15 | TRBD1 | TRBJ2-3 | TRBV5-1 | CASSLMDRGTDTQYF | TGCGCCAGCAGCTTGATGGACAGGGGAACAGATACGCAGTATTTT
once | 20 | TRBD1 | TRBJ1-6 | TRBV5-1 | CASSPRDRGQGVSYNSPLHF | TGCGCCAGCAGCCCTCGGGACAGGGGCCAAGGGGTCTCCTATAATTCACCCCTCCACTTT
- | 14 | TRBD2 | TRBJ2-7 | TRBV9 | CASSDPERGSEQYF | TGTGCCAGCAGCGACCCGGAGCGGGGTTCCGAGCAGTACTTC
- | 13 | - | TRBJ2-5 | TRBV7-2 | CASSKTPGETQYF | TGTGCCAGCAGCAAGACCCCCGGAGAGACCCAGTACTTC
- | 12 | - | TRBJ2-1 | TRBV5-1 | CASSLSQDEQFF | TGCGCCAGCAGCTTGAGCCAGGATGAGCAGTTCTTC
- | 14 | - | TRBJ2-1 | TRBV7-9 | CASSLAGIWNEQFF | TGTGCCAGCAGCTTAGCGGGGATTTGGAATGAGCAGTTCTTC
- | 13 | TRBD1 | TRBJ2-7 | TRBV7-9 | CASTDRGRNEQYF | TGTGCCAGCACGGACAGGGGAAGGAACGAGCAGTACTTC
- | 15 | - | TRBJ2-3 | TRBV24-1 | CATSDSTGVTDTQYF | TGTGCCACCAGTGATTCCACCGGGGTTACAGATACGCAGTATTTT
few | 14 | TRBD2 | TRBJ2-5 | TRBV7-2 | CASSRGGAWETQYF | TGTGCCAGCAGCCGCGGGGGGGCATGGGAGACCCAGTACTTC